The T cell receptor (beta chain) described here comes from a study of blood T cell repertoires in COVID-19. The data were produced by immunoSEQ multiplex PCR, yet TCRdb's version contains in-frame clones alone and is incomplete. This sample has about 410,000 clones; approximately 89% occur once, and the top ten carry 1.5% to 1.8%. The CDR3 has 12 amino acids. Per germline, CDR1 SEHNR and CDR2 FQNEAQ (reference sequence). V shed 4 bases and J shed 13 bases, with 17 bases lying between them. The receptor was isolated from a woman aged 40 to 50 with COVID-19, enrolled during active disease. Sequencing was done on a sample of peripheral blood. The chain has TRBV7-9 and TRBJ2-7; D is perhaps TRBD2 (7 bases). CDR3 DNA: TGTGCCAGCAGCTGGGGGCAGGGAGGGTACTACTTC. As protein: CASSWGQGGYYF.